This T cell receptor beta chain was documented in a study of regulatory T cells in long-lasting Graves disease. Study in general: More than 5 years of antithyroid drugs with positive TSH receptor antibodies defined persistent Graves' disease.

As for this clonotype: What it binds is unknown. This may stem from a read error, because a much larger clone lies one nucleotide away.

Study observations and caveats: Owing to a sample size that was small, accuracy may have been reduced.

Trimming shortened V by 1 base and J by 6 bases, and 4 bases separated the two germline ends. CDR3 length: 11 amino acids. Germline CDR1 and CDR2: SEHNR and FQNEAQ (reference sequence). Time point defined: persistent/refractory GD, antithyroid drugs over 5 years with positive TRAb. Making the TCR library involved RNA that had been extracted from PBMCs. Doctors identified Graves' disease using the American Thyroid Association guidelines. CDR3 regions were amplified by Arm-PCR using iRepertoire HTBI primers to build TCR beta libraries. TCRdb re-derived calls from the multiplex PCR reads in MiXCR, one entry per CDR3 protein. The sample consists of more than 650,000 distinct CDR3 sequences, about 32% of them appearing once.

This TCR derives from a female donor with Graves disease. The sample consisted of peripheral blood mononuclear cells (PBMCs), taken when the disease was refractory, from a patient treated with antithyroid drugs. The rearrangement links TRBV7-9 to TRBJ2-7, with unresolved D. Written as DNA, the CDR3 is TGTGCCAGCAGCTTAGAGCTCGAGCAGTACTTC. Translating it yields CASSLELEQYF.